This TCR beta chain was captured by sequencing in a study of OX40 agonist ivuxolimab in advanced cancers. The CDR3 has 13 residues. With 3 bases removed from V and 2 bases from J, the gap between germline ends came to 7 bases. Germline CDR1 SGHVS, CDR2 FQNEAQ. Produced via immunoSEQ multiplex PCR; TCRdb's table is partial and in-frame only. The sample has 58,000 or so clones, over 80% seen once. This sequence originates from an adult with an advanced solid tumor such as melanoma, head and neck, liver or kidney cancer. The chain carries TRBV7-8 and TRBJ1-2; unclear D gene. The sample in question was CD4+ or CD8+ T cells sorted from blood, obtained in a trial of the OX40 agonist ivuxolimab. In DNA, the CDR3 is TGTGCCAGCAGCTTCGGACGGAACTATGGCTACACCTTC. Translation: CASSFGRNYGYTF.